This TCR beta chain is drawn from a study of shared clonotypes between healthy human individuals. Study conclusions and caveats: Exclusively blood specimens were collected; tissue repertoires likely differ.

The assay was immunoSEQ multiplex PCR, and TCRdb's table has in-frame clones only and misses some. The table includes around 2,000,000 clones, around 96% detected once. On this clone itself: Its antigen is unidentified.

Positively selected for CCR7, the CD45RO-negative cells used as naive CD8 cells excluded terminally differentiated effector memory CD45RA+ cells. Sequences were obtained from naive CD8+ T cells sorted from blood. This TCR was recovered from a man aged 18 to 35 in good health.

CDR3 sequence: CASSVTGHDGNTIYF. Written as DNA, the CDR3 is TGTGCCAGCAGCGTTACAGGTCACGATGGAAACACCATATATTTT. The genes are TRBV9 and TRBJ1-3; weak D call: TRBD1 (5 bases). The CDR3 length is 15 residues. Looked up from germline, CDR1 is SGDLS and CDR2 is YYNGEE. Trimming left V 2 bases short and J 3 bases short, with 12 bases between.